This T cell receptor (beta chain) came from a study of shared clonotypes between healthy human individuals. Findings of the study overall: The naive CD4 repertoires of four donors were compared, and around 4.7% of clonotypes were shared.

This clone has more than one count but fewer than ten. Its antigen is still unknown. Both subsets, CD45RA+ naive and CD45RA-negative memory, were split from the CD4+ cells. Only in-frame clones appear in the TCRdb table, and some are missing; sequencing was by immunoSEQ multiplex PCR. The profile shows around 700,000 clones, approximately 75% of them singletons. The V gene lost 1 base and the J gene lost 7 bases, with 9 bases spanning the gap. The germline V gene has CDR1 SEHNR and CDR2 FQNEAQ (reference sequence). CDR3 length: 13 amino acids. The receptor's source is a woman in her 30s in good health. The genes are TRBV7-9 and TRBJ2-3; D might be TRBD1 (5 bases). The specimen was memory CD4+ T cells sorted from blood. Regarding subset: CD45RA-negative fraction. The CDR3 is CASSLGQGYTQYF. CDR3 sequence (DNA): TGTGCCAGCAGCTTAGGTCAGGGATATACGCAGTATTTT.